These T cell receptor beta chains were read from a single sample in a study of low-dose radiotherapy and immunotherapy resistance in tumors. Each CDR3 protein gets one entry after TCRdb re-called the reads with MiXCR. Of about 46,000 distinct CDR3 sequences listed, about 10% were seen once; the top ten hold roughly 6.4%. The material sequenced was PBMCs, taken before treatment. Receptors were obtained from a female donor with ovarian cancer. Each CDR3 is given with its conserved first and last residue.

j_gene	v_gene	CDR3aa
TRBJ1-2	TRBV10-3	CAIGDSRGVEGYTF
TRBJ2-7	TRBV18	CASSTTGKSSYEQYF
TRBJ1-3	TRBV20-1	CSAHPGAGNTIYF
TRBJ2-2	TRBV12-3/TRBV12-4	CASSLDLAGATGELFF
TRBJ2-7	TRBV2	CASRVAGGGEQYF
TRBJ1-2	TRBV12-3/TRBV12-4	CASSLGTGTGLYGYTF
TRBJ2-6	TRBV13	CASSSFSGRTSGANVLTF
TRBJ1-2	TRBV5-1	CASSLTPGSSRYTF
TRBJ2-1	TRBV6-1	CASSESLAGLYNEQFF
TRBJ2-3	TRBV7-2	CASSPGLAGSTDTQYF
TRBJ2-7	TRBV20-1	CSARDAGRSGRVSYEQYF
TRBJ2-3	TRBV27	CASRSPSRTGSTDTQYF
TRBJ1-5	TRBV6-1	CASTSWDRGRGQPQHF
TRBJ1-5	TRBV19	CASSIRDREWIQPQHF
TRBJ2-7	TRBV12-3/TRBV12-4	CASSFVGLGSDEQYF
TRBJ2-5	TRBV28	CASSTRQAYQETQYF
TRBJ2-3	TRBV12-3/TRBV12-4	CASSFGQGADTQYF
TRBJ1-1	TRBV5-4	CASSRKQGSTEAFF
TRBJ2-7	TRBV6-2/TRBV6-3	CASSEVGGGFYEQYF
TRBJ2-7	TRBV5-1	CASSLESYEQYF
TRBJ1-1	TRBV6-5	CASSPQGAGADTEAFF
TRBJ1-1	TRBV7-8	CASSPNMNTEAFF
TRBJ1-1	TRBV29-1	CSVEDVLSGGAFF
TRBJ1-5	TRBV11-2	CASSLDHRGQPQHF
TRBJ2-4	TRBV4-1	CASSQDRVPAEGAKNIQYF
TRBJ1-1	TRBV5-1	CASRLRDEAFF
TRBJ2-7	TRBV29-1	CSVATSGSYEQYF
TRBJ2-6	TRBV3-1	CASSWTGGAGANVLTF
TRBJ2-1	TRBV29-1	CSAGTSGGGNEQFF
TRBJ2-2	TRBV4-2	CASSQAGGSFTGELFF
TRBJ1-4	TRBV3-1	CASSQGQFDHLFF
TRBJ2-7	TRBV5-1	CASSADPSSYEQYF
TRBJ2-3	TRBV2	CAMHRDTYSTDTQYF
TRBJ2-7	TRBV18	CASSPSGDYEQYF
TRBJ1-1	TRBV12-3/TRBV12-4	CATRPDTEAFF
TRBJ1-6	TRBV10-2	CASSEQGGGSPLHF
TRBJ2-1	TRBV27	CASSFFFYKGPNEQFF
TRBJ1-6	TRBV7-9	CASSSRDRGHSPLHF
TRBJ1-6	TRBV13	CASSLSARANSPLHF
TRBJ2-5	TRBV5-1	CASSTTMETQYF
TRBJ1-4	TRBV4-2	CASRVPGAGKLFF
TRBJ2-7	TRBV3-1	CASSPRGLVHEQYF
TRBJ2-1	TRBV19	CASNFPGDHNEQFF